This T cell receptor (beta chain) was recorded in a study of Graves' ophthalmopathy and Graves' hyperthyroidism. Amplification of the TCR beta CDR3 regions used RNA transcripts (as template). Investigators did first-round RT-PCR with HTBI primers, then second-round multiplex PCR. TCRdb analysed the multiplex PCR reads with MiXCR anew, one entry per CDR3 protein. Of about 24,000 distinct CDR3 sequences in the sample, around 50% were seen once. Per the germline V gene, CDR1 is WNHNN and CDR2 is SYGVQD (reference sequence). The CDR3 contains 13 residues. Sequenced input: peripheral blood. The V and J genes are TRBV10-1 and TRBJ2-7; D not certain. This sequence originates from an adult woman with stable Graves' hyperthyroidism. The CDR3 DNA sequence: TGCGGGGGTGCACCTCCGTGCTCCTACGAGCAGTACTTC. It encodes CGGAPPCSYEQYF.